The clone carrying this T cell receptor (beta chain) was observed a few times. Its specificity is unknown. It was by quantitative 5'-RACE with molecular barcodes that TCR beta libraries were made. In TCRdb, the 5' RACE reads were re-called with MiXCR into one record per CDR3 protein. The table lists 700,000 or so distinct CDR3 sequences, under 20% of them singletons, with around a fifth in the top ten. This entry belongs to a study of CD8 T cells in ankylosing spondylitis. Study conclusions and caveats: It was reported that disease-linked clones were significantly enriched in matched ankylosing spondylitis synovial fluid. For ankylosing spondylitis blood, a TCR beta motif of 7 to 9 highly homologous variants appeared characteristic. Clones linked with disease were CD8+ and fairly uncommon in the peripheral blood. Earlier authors reported some of these motif variants in reactive arthritis synovial fluid and blood.

This TCR was sampled from a male donor with ankylosing spondylitis. Sequenced sample: blood, either unsorted or a sorted T cell fraction (not recorded which).

CDR3 DNA: TGTGCCAGCAGTGAACCGGGACAGGGCTGGAGTCAGCCCCAGCATTTT. It specifies CASSEPGQGWSQPQHF. The chain employs TRBV28 and TRBJ1-5, with TRBD1 matching over 9 bases. Germline V gene lookup returns CDR1 MDHEN and CDR2 SYDVKM. This CDR3 comprises 16 residues. The ends lost 5 bases at V and 6 bases at J; junction bases unmatched: 11.